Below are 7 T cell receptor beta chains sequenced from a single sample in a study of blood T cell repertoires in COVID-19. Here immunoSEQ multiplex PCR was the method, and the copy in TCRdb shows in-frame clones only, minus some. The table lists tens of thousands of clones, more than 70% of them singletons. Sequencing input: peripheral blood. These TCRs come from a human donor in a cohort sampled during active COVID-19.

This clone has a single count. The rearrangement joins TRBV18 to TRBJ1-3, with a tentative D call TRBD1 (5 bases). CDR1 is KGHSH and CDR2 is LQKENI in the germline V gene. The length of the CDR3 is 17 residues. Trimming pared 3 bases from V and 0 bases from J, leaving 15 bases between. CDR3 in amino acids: CASSPNEGVSSGNTIYF. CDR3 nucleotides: TGTGCCAGCTCACCCAATGAAGGGGTAAGCTCTGGAAACACCATATATTTT.

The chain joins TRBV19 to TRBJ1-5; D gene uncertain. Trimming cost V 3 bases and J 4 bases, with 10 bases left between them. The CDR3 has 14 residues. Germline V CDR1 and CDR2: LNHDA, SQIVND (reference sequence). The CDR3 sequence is CASSMSGGNQPQHF. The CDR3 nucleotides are TGTGCCAGTAGTATGTCCGGCGGGAATCAGCCCCAGCATTTT.

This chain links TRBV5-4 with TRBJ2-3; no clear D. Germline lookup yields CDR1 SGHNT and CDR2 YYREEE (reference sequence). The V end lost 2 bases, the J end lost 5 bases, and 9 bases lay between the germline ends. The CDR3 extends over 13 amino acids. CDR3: CASSFVGGDTQYF. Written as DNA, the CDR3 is TGTGCCAGCAGCTTTGTTGGCGGAGATACGCAGTATTTT.

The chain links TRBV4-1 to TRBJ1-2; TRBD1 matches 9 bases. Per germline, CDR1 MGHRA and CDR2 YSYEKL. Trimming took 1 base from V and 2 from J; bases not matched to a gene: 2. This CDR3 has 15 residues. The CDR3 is CASSQGTGANYGYTF. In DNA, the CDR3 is TGCGCCAGCAGCCAAGGGACAGGGGCAAACTATGGCTACACCTTC.

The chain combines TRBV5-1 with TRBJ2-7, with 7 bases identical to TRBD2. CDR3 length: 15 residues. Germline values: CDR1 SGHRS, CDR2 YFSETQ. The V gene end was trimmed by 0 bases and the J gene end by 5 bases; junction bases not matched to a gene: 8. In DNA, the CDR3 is TGCGCCAGCAGCTTGGAGTTTGCAGGGAGGGACGAGCAGTACTTC. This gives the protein CASSLEFAGRDEQYF.

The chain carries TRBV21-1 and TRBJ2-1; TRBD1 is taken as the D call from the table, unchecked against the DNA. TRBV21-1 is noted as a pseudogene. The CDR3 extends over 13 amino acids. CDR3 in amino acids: CASTWTGNNEQFF. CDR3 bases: TGTGCCAGCACCTGGACAGGGAACAATGAGCAGTTCTTC.

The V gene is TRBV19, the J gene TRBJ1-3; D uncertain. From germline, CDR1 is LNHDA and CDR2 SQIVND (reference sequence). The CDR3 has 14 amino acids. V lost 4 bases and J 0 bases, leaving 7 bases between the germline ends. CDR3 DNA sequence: TGTGCCAGTAGTACAGGTTACTCTGGAAACACCATATATTTT. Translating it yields CASSTGYSGNTIYF.